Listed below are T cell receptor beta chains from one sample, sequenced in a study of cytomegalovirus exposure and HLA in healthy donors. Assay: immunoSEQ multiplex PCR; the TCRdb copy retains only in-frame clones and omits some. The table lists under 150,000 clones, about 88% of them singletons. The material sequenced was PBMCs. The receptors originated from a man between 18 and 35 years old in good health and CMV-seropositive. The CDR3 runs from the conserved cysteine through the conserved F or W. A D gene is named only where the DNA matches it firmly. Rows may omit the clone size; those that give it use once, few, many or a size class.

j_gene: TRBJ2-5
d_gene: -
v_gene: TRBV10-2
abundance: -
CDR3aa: CASSESSTGLGLTQYF
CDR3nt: TGCGCCAGCAGTGAGTCGAGTACGGGGTTGGGATTGACCCAGTACTTC

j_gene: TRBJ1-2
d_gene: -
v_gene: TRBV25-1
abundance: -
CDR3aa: CASSDTRRAGGYTF
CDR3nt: TGTGCCAGCAGTGACACCAGGAGGGCGGGAGGCTACACCTTC

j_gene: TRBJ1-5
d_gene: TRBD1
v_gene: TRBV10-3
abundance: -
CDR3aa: CAIRGQGVNQPQHF
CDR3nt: TGTGCCATCAGGGGACAGGGAGTGAATCAGCCCCAGCATTTT

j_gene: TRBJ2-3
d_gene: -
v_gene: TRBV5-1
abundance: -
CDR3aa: CASSWATAPADTQYF
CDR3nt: TGCGCCAGCAGCTGGGCGACAGCTCCCGCAGATACGCAGTATTTT

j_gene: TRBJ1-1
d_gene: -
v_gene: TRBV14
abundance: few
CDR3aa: CASSPSRWANLNTEAFF
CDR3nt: TGTGCCAGCAGCCCTTCACGGTGGGCGAACCTGAACACTGAAGCTTTCTTT

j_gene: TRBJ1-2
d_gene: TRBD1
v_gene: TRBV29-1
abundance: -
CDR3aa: CSVEKSVTGRYGYTF
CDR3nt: TGCAGCGTTGAAAAGTCTGTGACAGGGCGATATGGCTACACCTTC

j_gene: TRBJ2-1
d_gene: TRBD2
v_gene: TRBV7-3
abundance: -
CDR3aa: CASSAAGGRTYNEQFF
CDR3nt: TGTGCCAGCAGCGCTGCGGGGGGTCGCACCTACAATGAGCAGTTCTTC

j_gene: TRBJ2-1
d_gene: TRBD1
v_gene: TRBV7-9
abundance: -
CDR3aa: CASSHYRGNKVGQFF
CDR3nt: TGTGCCAGCAGCCATTACAGGGGAAATAAGGTAGGGCAGTTCTTC

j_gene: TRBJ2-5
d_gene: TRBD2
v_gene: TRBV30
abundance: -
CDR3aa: CAWSVGLAGGPGKTQYF
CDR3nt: TGTGCCTGGAGTGTCGGGCTAGCGGGAGGGCCGGGGAAGACCCAGTACTTC

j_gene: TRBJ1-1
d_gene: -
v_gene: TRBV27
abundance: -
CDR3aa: CASSQRQMNTEAFF
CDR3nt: TGTGCCAGCAGTCAAAGACAGATGAACACTGAAGCTTTCTTT

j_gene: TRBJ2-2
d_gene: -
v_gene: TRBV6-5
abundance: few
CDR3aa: CASTPPGNTGELFF
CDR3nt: TGTGCCAGCACCCCACCAGGAAACACCGGGGAGCTGTTTTTT

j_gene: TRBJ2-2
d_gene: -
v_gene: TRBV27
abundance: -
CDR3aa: CASSPGQTNTGELFF
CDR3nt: TGTGCCAGCAGTCCAGGACAGACGAACACCGGGGAGCTGTTTTTT

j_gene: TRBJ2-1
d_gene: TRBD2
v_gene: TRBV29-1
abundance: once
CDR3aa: CSVAPGGTYNEQFF
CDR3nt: TGCAGCGTTGCCCCGGGAGGAACCTACAATGAGCAGTTCTTC

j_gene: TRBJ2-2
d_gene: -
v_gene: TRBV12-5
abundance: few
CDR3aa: CASEIEINGELFF
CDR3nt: TGTGCTAGTGAGATCGAGATAAACGGGGAGCTGTTTTTT

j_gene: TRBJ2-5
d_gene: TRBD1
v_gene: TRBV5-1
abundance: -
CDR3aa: CASSSGGRYDKETQYF
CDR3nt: TGCGCCAGCAGCTCAGGGGGACGGTACGACAAGGAGACCCAGTACTTC

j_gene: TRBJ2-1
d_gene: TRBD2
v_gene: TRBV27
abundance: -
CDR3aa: CASSSWTSGGSNNEQFF
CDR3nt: TGTGCCAGCAGTTCCTGGACTAGCGGGGGGTCAAACAATGAGCAGTTCTTC